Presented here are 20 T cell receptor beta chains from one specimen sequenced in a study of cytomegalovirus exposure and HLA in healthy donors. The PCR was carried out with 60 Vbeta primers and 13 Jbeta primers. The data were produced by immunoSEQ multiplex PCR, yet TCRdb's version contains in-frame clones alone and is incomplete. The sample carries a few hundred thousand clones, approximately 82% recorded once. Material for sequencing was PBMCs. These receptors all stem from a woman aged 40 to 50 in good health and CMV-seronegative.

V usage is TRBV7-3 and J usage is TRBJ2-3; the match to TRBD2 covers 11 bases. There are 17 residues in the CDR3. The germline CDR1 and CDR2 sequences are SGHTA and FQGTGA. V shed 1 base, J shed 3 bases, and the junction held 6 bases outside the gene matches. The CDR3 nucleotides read TGTGCCAGCAGCTTAATCGCCGGGACTAGCGGAACAGATACGCAGTATTTT. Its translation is CASSLIAGTSGTDTQYF. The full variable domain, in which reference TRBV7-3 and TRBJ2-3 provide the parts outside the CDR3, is GAGVSQTPSNKVTEKGKYVELRCDPISGHTALYWYRQSLGQGPEFLIYFQGTGAADDSGLPNDRFFAVRPEGSVSTLKIQRTERGDSAVYLCASSLIAGTSGTDTQYFGPGTRLTVL.

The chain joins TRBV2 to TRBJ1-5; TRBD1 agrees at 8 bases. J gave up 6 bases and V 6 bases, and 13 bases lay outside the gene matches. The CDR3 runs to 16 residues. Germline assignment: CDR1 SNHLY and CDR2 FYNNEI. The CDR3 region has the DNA TGTGCCAGCAGCGCAAGTTGGACAGGGTTAGGTCAGCCCCAGCATTTT. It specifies CASSASWTGLGQPQHF. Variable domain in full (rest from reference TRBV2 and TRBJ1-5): EPEVTQTPSHQVTQMGQEVILRCVPISNHLYFYWYRQILGQKVEFLVSFYNNEISEKSEIFDDQFSVERPDGSNFTLKIRSTKLEDSAMYFCASSASWTGLGQPQHFGDGTRLSIL.

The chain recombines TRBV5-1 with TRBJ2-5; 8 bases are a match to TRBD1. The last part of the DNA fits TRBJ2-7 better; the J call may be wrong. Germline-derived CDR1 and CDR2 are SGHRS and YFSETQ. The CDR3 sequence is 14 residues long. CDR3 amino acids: CASSLVQGADEQYF. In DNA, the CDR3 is TGCGCCAGCAGCTTGGTGCAGGGGGCCGACGAGCAGTACTTC.

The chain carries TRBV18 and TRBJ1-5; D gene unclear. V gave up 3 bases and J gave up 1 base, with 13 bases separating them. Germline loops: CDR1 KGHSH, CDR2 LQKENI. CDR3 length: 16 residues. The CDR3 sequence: CASSPLPGGSNQPQHF. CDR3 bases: TGTGCCAGCTCACCGCTCCCCGGCGGGAGCAATCAGCCCCAGCATTTT.

The CDR3 loop is CASSFWTGVDGYTF. CDR3 DNA sequence: TGTGCCAGCAGTTTTTGGACAGGAGTTGATGGCTACACCTTC. This chain uses TRBV5-4 with TRBJ1-2; 7 positions match TRBD1. The CDR3 is made up of 14 amino acids. Germline CDR1 SGHNT, CDR2 YYREEE (reference sequence). The V gene end was trimmed by 5 bases and the J gene end by 6 bases; junction bases not matched to a gene: 10.

CDR3: CASRPGTGVGDTQYF. The CDR3 coding sequence is TGCGCCAGCAGACCCGGGACAGGGGTGGGAGATACGCAGTATTTT. The J gene is TRBJ2-3, the V gene TRBV4-1, with 10 bases that match TRBD1. V gave up 6 bases and J gave up 5 bases; unmatched junction bases: 8. CDR3 length equals 15 residues. In germline, CDR1 is MGHRA, CDR2 YSYEKL.

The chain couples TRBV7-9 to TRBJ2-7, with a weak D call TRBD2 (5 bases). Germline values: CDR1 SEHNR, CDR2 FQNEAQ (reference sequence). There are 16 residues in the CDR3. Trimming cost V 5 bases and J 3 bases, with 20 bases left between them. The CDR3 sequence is CASSASEVFFGYEQYF. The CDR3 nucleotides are TGTGCCAGCAGCGCGTCGGAGGTGTTTTTCGGCTACGAGCAGTACTTC.

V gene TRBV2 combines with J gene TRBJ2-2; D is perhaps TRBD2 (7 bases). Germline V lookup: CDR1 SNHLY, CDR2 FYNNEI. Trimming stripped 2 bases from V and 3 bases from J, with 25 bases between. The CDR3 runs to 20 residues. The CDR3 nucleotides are TGTGCCAGCAGTGAATGGGTTTCGGGGGGAGGGACAAGGGACACCGGGGAGCTGTTTTTT. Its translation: CASSEWVSGGGTRDTGELFF.

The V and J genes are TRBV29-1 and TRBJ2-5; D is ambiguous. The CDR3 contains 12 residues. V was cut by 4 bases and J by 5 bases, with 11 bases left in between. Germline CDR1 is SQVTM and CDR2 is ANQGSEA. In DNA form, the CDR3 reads TGCAGCGTTGGACTTCTTGGGGAGACCCAGTACTTC. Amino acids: CSVGLLGETQYF.

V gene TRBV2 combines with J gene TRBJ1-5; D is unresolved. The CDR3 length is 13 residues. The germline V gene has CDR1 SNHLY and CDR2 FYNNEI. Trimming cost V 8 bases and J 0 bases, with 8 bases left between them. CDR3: CASCGLSNQPQHF. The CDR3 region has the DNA TGTGCCAGCTGTGGGCTTAGCAATCAGCCCCAGCATTTT.

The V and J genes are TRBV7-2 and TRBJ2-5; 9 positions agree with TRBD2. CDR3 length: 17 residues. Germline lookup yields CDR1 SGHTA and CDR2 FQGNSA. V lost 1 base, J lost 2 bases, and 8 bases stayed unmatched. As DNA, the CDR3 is TGTGCCAGCAGCTTAGATATAGCGGGGGCCGAACAAGAGACCCAGTACTTC. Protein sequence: CASSLDIAGAEQETQYF.

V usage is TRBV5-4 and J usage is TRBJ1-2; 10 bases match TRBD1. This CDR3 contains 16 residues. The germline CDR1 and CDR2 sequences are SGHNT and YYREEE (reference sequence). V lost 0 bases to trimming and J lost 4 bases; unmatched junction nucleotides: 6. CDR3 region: CASSLGGTGVLYGYTF. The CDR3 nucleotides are TGTGCCAGCAGCTTGGGTGGGACAGGGGTTCTCTATGGCTACACCTTC.

The CDR3 region has the DNA TGTGCCAGTAGTACAAACAATAGGCAGGTCAACGTCCTGACTTTC. Protein sequence: CASSTNNRQVNVLTF. The chain combines TRBV19 with TRBJ2-6; no firm D call. This CDR3 comprises 15 residues. The germline CDR1 and CDR2 sequences are LNHDA and SQIVND (reference sequence). Trimming cost V 4 bases and J 9 bases, with 16 bases left between them.

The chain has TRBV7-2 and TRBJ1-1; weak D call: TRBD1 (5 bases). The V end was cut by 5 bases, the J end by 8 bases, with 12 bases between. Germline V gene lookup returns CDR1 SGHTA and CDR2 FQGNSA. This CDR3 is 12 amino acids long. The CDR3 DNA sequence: TGTGCCAGCAGCCCAACCGACAGCGAAGCTTTCTTT. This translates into CASSPTDSEAFF.

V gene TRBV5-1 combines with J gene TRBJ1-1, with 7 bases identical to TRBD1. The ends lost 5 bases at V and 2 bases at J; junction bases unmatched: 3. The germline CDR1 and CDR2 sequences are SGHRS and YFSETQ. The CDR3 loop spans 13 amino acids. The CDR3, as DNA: TGCGCCAGCAGAGACAGGGATAACACTGAAGCTTTCTTT. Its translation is CASRDRDNTEAFF.

CDR3 sequence reads: CATYHPESGENYGYTF. DNA for the CDR3: TGTGCCACGTATCACCCCGAGAGCGGTGAAAACTATGGCTACACCTTC. J is TRBJ1-2 and V is TRBV19; D is unresolved. Deletions cut 10 bases from V and 2 bases from J, with 23 bases between. Germline CDR1 LNHDA, CDR2 SQIVND (reference sequence). CDR3 length: 16 residues.

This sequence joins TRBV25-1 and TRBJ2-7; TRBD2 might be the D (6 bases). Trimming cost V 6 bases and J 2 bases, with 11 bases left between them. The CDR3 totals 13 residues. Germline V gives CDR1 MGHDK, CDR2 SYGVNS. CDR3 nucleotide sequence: TGTGCCAGCAGCTGGGGGGTGACCTACGAGCAGTACTTC. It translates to CASSWGVTYEQYF.

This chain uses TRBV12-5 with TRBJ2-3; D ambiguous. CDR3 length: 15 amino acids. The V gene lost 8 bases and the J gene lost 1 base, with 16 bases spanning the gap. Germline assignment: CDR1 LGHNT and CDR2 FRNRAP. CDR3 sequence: CASLLEVPRTDTQYF. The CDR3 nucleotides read TGTGCTAGTTTGCTTGAGGTCCCCCGCACAGATACGCAGTATTTT.

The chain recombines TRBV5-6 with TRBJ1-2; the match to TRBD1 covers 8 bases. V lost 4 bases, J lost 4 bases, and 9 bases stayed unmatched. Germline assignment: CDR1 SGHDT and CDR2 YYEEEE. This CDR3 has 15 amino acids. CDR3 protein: CASSPRQGPSYGYTF. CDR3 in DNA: TGTGCCAGCAGCCCCAGACAGGGGCCCTCCTATGGCTACACCTTC.

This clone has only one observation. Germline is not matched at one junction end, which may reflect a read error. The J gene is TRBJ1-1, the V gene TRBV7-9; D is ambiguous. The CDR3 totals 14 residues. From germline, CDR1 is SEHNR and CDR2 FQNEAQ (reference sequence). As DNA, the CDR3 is TGTTCCAGCAGCTTAGGAGGTTCCTCCACTGAAGCTTTCTTT. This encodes CSSSLGGSSTEAFF.